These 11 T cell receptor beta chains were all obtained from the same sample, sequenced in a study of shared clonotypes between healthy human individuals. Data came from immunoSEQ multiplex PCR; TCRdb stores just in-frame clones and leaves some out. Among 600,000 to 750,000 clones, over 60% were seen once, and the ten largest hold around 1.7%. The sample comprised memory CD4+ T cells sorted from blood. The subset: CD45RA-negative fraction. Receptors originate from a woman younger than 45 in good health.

For the CDR3, the DNA is TGTGCCAGCAGACCGGGACAGGTAGCCGAGACCCAGTACTTC. Protein sequence: CASRPGQVAETQYF. V usage is TRBV2 and J usage is TRBJ2-5; 8 positions match TRBD1. This CDR3 is built from 14 residues. V lost 6 bases, J lost 5 bases, and 8 bases stayed unmatched. The germline CDR1 and CDR2 sequences are SNHLY and FYNNEI.

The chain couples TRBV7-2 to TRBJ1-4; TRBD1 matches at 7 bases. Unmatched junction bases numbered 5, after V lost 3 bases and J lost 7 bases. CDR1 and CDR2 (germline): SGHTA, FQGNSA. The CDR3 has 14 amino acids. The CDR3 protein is CASSFNRGSEKLFF. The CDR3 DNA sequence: TGTGCCAGCAGCTTTAACAGGGGCTCTGAAAAACTGTTTTTT.

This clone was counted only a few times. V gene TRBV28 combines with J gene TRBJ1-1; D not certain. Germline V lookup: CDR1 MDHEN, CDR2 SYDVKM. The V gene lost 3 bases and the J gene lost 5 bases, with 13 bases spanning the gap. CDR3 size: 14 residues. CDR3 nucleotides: TGTGCCAGCAGTTTCAAGTTTCAGAGAACTGAAGCTTTCTTT. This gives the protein CASSFKFQRTEAFF.

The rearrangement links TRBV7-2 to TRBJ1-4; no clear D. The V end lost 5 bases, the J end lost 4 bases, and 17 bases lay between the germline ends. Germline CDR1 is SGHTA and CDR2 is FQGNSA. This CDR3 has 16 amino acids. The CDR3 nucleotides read TGTGCCAGCAGCGGCCGATCAGGAACAATTAATGAAAAACTGTTTTTT. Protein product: CASSGRSGTINEKLFF.

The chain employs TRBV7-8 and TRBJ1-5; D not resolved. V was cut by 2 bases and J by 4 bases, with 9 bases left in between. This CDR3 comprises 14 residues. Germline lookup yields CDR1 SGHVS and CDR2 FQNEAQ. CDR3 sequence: CASSLNRANQPQHF. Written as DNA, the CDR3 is TGTGCCAGCAGCTTAAACCGGGCTAATCAGCCCCAGCATTTT.

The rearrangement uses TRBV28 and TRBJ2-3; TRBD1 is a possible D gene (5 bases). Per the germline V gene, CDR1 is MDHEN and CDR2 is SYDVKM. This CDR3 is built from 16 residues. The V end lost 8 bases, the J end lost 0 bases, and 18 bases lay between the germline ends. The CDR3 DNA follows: TGTGCCAGCCCCCCAAGGGGCCCCACTAGCACAGATACGCAGTATTTT. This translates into CASPPRGPTSTDTQYF.

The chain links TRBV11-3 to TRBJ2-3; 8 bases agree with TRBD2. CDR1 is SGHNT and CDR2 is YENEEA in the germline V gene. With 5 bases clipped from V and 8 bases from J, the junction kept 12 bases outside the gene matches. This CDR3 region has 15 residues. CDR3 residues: CASSGGTLGGATQYF. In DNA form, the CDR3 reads TGTGCCAGCAGCGGCGGGACTCTCGGGGGGGCTACGCAGTATTTT.

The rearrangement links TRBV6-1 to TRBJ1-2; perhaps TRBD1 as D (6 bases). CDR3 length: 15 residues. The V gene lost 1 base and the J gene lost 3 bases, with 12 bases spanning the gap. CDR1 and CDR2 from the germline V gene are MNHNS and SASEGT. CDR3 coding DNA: TGTGCCAGCAGTGAAGGCCCGGACAGATACTATGGCTACACCTTC. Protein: CASSEGPDRYYGYTF.

DNA of the CDR3: TGTGCCAGCAGCCGACAAGGACAGTACACTGAAGCTTTCTTT. This encodes CASSRQGQYTEAFF. This chain links TRBV4-2 with TRBJ1-1; D possibly corresponds to TRBD1 (6 bases). The CDR3 sequence is 14 residues long. The V end was cut by 4 bases, the J end by 3 bases, with 12 bases between. From germline, CDR1 is LGHNA and CDR2 YNFKEQ.

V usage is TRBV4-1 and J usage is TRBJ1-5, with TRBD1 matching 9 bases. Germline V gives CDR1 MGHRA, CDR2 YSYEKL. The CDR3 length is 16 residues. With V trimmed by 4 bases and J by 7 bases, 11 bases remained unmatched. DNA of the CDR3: TGCGCCAGCAGCCCCACTGGGGGACAGGGATCCCAGCCCCAGCATTTT. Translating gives CASSPTGGQGSQPQHF.

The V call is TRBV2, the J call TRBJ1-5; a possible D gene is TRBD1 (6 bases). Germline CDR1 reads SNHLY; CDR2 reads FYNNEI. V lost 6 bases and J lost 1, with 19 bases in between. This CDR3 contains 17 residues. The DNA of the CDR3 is TGTGCCAGCAGGGGGACACCAGCATGGACCAGCAATCAGCCCCAGCATTTT. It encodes CASRGTPAWTSNQPQHF. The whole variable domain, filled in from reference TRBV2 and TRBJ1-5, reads EPEVTQTPSHQVTQMGQEVILRCVPISNHLYFYWYRQILGQKVEFLVSFYNNEISEKSEIFDDQFSVERPDGSNFTLKIRSTKLEDSAMYFCASRGTPAWTSNQPQHFGDGTRLSIL.